Following are 8 T cell receptor beta chains from one sample sequenced in a study of vaccination and CD4 T cells after COVID-19. Oncomine TCR Beta short-read sequencing was applied to DNA from cultured CD4+ T cells. A single record per CDR3 protein comes from TCRdb applying MiXCR to the PCR reads. The table includes tens of thousands of distinct CDR3 sequences, 67% detected once. These receptors lack a known antigen. Treatment: roughly ten-day PBMC culture with coronavirus spike peptide pools or control peptides (ViraFEST assay). Material: CD4+ T cells from blood, cultured in vitro, obtained after SARS-CoV-2 vaccination. These receptors were obtained from a human donor who received a COVID-19 vaccine.

The chain uses TRBV20-1 and TRBJ1-1, with D hard to call. The CDR3 covers 14 residues. CDR1 is DFQATT, CDR2 SNEGSKA, per germline (reference sequence). Trimming took off 0 bases at V and 3 bases at J, with 11 bases between the two ends. CDR3 DNA sequence: TGCAGTGCTAGAGATGCGAACAGCGACACTGAAGCTTTCTTT. Protein: CSARDANSDTEAFF.

This clonotype was observed a few times. The chain combines TRBV6-1 with TRBJ1-2; 9 bases are shared with TRBD1. This CDR3 comprises 16 residues. Germline assignment: CDR1 MNHNS and CDR2 SASEGT. Trimming cost V 7 bases and J 3 bases; bases outside gene matches: 12. The CDR3 protein is CASKLQGARLDYGYTF. The CDR3, as DNA: TGTGCCAGCAAACTACAGGGGGCGCGATTGGACTATGGCTACACCTTC.

The rearrangement uses TRBV20-1 and TRBJ1-6, with TRBD1 as a possible D gene (6 bases). The CDR3 sequence is 16 residues long. V was trimmed by 0 bases and J by 6 bases, leaving 15 bases between them. CDR1 DFQATT and CDR2 SNEGSKA come from the germline V gene (reference sequence). CDR3 protein: CSARDKYTGSNSPLHF. DNA of the CDR3: TGCAGTGCTAGAGATAAATACACAGGGTCTAATTCACCCCTCCACTTT.

In its sample, this clonotype was seen once. The V gene is TRBV10-1, the J gene TRBJ2-7; 16 nucleotides agree with TRBD2. Germline V gene sequence: CDR1 WNHNN, CDR2 SYGVQD (reference sequence). This CDR3 spans 14 amino acids. V dropped 10 bases and J dropped 4; count of bases not matched to a gene: 4. The CDR3 here is CANWGLAGGYEQYF. The DNA of the CDR3 is TGCGCCAATTGGGGACTAGCGGGGGGGTACGAGCAGTACTTC.

The chain joins TRBV9 to TRBJ2-2, with 10 bases identical to TRBD2. Germline loops: CDR1 SGDLS, CDR2 YYNGEE. The J segment lost 0 bases and the V segment lost 6 bases, leaving 8 bases of the junction unmatched. This CDR3 spans 17 amino acids. CDR3 region: CASTSGLAGANTGELFF. The CDR3 nucleotides are TGTGCCAGCACCTCCGGGCTAGCGGGGGCGAACACCGGGGAGCTGTTTTTT.

The CDR3 region is CATGLDQPQHF. The CDR3 region has the DNA TGTGCCACCGGTTTGGACCAGCCCCAGCATTTT. V is TRBV7-2 and J is TRBJ1-5; no firm D call. CDR3 length: 11 amino acids. Germline V gene lookup returns CDR1 SGHTA and CDR2 FQGNSA. The V end lost 10 bases, the J end lost 7 bases, and 11 bases lay between the germline ends.

J is TRBJ1-2 and V is TRBV7-6, with D unclear. Germline-derived CDR1 and CDR2 are SGHVS and FNYEAQ. This CDR3 contains 16 residues. V was pared by 4 bases and J by 2 bases, with 17 bases between. CDR3 amino acids: CASSSRSGRSNYGYTF. The CDR3 nucleotides read TGTGCCAGCAGCTCCCGCTCCGGACGATCGAACTATGGCTACACCTTC.

As for this clonotype: This sequence may be a read error, since a much larger clone differs from it by one base. This rearrangement joins TRBV10-3 to TRBJ1-1; D is unclear. The CDR3 runs 14 residues. Germline V CDR1 and CDR2: ENHRY, SYGVKD. CDR3 region: CATSDQGYGEEAFF. In DNA form, the CDR3 reads TGTGCCACCAGTGATCAAGGGTATGGAGAAGAAGCTTTCTTT.